The following is a T cell receptor (beta chain) sequence with its context. V lost 2 bases and J lost 4, with 8 bases in between. In germline, CDR1 is MNHEY, CDR2 SVGAGI. CDR3 size: 13 residues. Original methodology: Nucleated cell number was recorded as an estimate derived from reference gene primer amplification. Some clones are missing from TCRdb's copy, which holds only in-frame ones; the method was immunoSEQ multiplex PCR. V, J and clone size derive from that table, while D and trimming were established from the DNA sequence. The sample has some 240,000 clones; around 81% are singletons. These data are taken from a study of blood T cell repertoires in COVID-19. Overall study context: COVID-19 samples, acute and convalescent, were from the United States, Italy and Spain.

This receptor was identified in a woman in her seventies with acute or convalescent COVID-19. Input material: peripheral blood. The genes are TRBV6-5 and TRBJ1-2; D gene unclear. CDR3: CASSYDPGYGYTF. CDR3 sequence (DNA): TGTGCCAGCAGTTACGATCCGGGCTATGGCTACACCTTC.